This T cell receptor (beta chain) came from a study of cytomegalovirus exposure and HLA in healthy donors. With regard to this clone: The antigen remains unidentified.

Study results and caveats: A later analysis associated 15,000 to 20,000 TCR beta sequences with HLA alleles at a 0.05 false discovery rate.

CDR3 size: 18 residues. Germline trimming cut 4 bases from V and 4 bases from J; bases unmatched to any gene: 13. Germline values: CDR1 SGHTA, CDR2 FQGNSA. The primer mix had 60 Vbeta and 13 Jbeta primers. Profiled with immunoSEQ multiplex PCR; TCRdb holds only in-frame clones, not every one. The profile covers about 160,000 clones, with around 69% appearing a single time and around 1.4% taken by the ten largest. This rearrangement joins TRBV7-2 to TRBJ2-6, with 7 bases identical to TRBD1. This receptor was taken from a man between 60 and 75 years old in good health and CMV-seronegative. Sequenced material: PBMCs. In DNA, the CDR3 is TGTGCCAGCAGCTCAGGGGGAAACAGGGGCAGGGGGGCCAACGTCCTGACTTTC. It specifies CASSSGGNRGRGANVLTF.